Below, 23 T cell receptor beta chains from the same sample are listed, as sequenced in a study of Tregs in tolerant kidney transplant recipients (dated 2019 in TCRdb). The time point tag for this specimen amounts to: 6 months after combined kidney and bone marrow transplant. Transplants used related donors with nonmyeloablative bone marrow transplantation; mixed chimerism was transient in the human trials. Receptor amplification or capture employed the immunoSEQ multiplex PCR assay. This immuneACCESS table, as held by TCRdb, lists in-frame sequences with V and J called but not all clones. Of the missing ones, under half trace to an unresolved V gene in checked studies; the others have no known cause. The sample's clone listing holds about 23,000 clones. Approximately 4.1% of the sample is taken by the ten largest. Sequencing was performed on CD4+ T cells from blood (PBMCs), taken 6 months after the transplant. The receptors were gathered from a human patient who received a combined kidney and bone marrow transplant. After a transplant, some T cells may have been passed on by the graft donor.

In regard to this clone: Coverage ceases 3 residues before the CDR3 finishes, and the germline J gene fills in the end. This chain links TRBV6-1 with TRBJ2-1; 7 nucleotides line up with TRBD2. V lost 1 base and J lost 2; bases outside the gene matches: 11. The CDR3 spans 18 residues. The germline gives CDR1 MNHNS, CDR2 SASEGT. The CDR3 here is CASSEGILGSGAYNEQFF. Partial CDR3 DNA: TGTGCCAGCAGTGAAGGCATCTTGGGAAGCGGGGCCTACAATGAG.

A note on this clone: The read stops 3 residues short of the end of the CDR3; the missing end is completed from the germline J gene. The V and J genes are TRBV7-2 and TRBJ2-5, with D perhaps TRBD2 (6 bases). Germline-derived CDR1 and CDR2 are SGHTA and FQGNSA. This CDR3 has 13 amino acids. CDR3 sequence: CASSERWRGTQYF. The sequenced CDR3 bases are TGTGCCAGCAGCGAAAGGTGGAGGGGCACC.

On this clone itself: The read terminates 3 residues before the CDR3 end, so the remaining end is supplied by the germline J gene. This sequence joins TRBV2 and TRBJ1-4; D ambiguous. The CDR3 has 15 amino acids. CDR1 is SNHLY and CDR2 is FYNNEI in the germline V gene. The V gene lost 1 base and the J gene lost 0 bases, with 6 bases spanning the gap. The CDR3 sequence is CASSEVWPTNEKLFF. The CDR3 bases that were read are TGTGCCAGCAGTGAAGTATGGCCAACTAATGAAAAA. Supplemented by reference TRBV2 and TRBJ1-4, the full variable domain reads EPEVTQTPSHQVTQMGQEVILRCVPISNHLYFYWYRQILGQKVEFLVSFYNNEISEKSEIFDDQFSVERPDGSNFTLKIRSTKLEDSAMYFCASSEVWPTNEKLFFGSGTQLSVL.

A remark on this clone: The observed sequence ends 3 residues before the CDR3 terminus, with the missing tail filled in from the germline J gene. This chain connects TRBV11-2 to TRBJ2-7; TRBD2 aligns across 10 bases. The V segment lost 6 bases and the J segment 0 bases; nucleotides outside the gene matches: 5. CDR1 is SGHAT, CDR2 FQNNGV, per germline. This CDR3 contains 15 residues. CDR3 amino acids: CASRASGGVSYEQYF. The part of the CDR3 DNA that was read is TGTGCCAGCAGGGCTAGCGGGGGAGTCTCCTACGAG.

Comment on this clone: Read sequence stops 3 residues before the CDR3 end, and the germline J gene provides the missing end. The chain joins TRBV20-1 to TRBJ2-5; TRBD1 matches 8 bases. This CDR3 spans 13 amino acids. Per germline, CDR1 DFQATT and CDR2 SNEGSKA (reference sequence). V shed 3 bases, J shed 6 bases, and the junction held 6 bases outside the gene matches. The covered CDR3 bases are TGCAGTGCTAGGAACCAGGGGGCTCAGACC. It is translated as CSARNQGAQT. The whole CDR3 is CSARNQGAQTQYF.

Note on this clone: From the germline J gene comes the end of the CDR3, since the read stops 3 residues before it. This rearrangement joins TRBV20-1 to TRBJ1-2; 8 bases match TRBD1. This CDR3 is 13 amino acids long. From germline, CDR1 is DFQATT and CDR2 SNEGSKA (reference sequence). The V gene end was trimmed by 6 bases and the J gene end by 7 bases; junction bases not matched to a gene: 10. CDR3 bases read: TGCAGTGCGGGCCGGACAGGGAGGGGTGGC. It translates to CSAGRTGRGG. The CDR3 in its entirety is CSAGRTGRGGYTF.

For this clone: Coverage ceases 3 residues before the CDR3 finishes, and the germline J gene fills in the end. This chain joins TRBV23-1 and TRBJ2-1, with 10 bases fitting TRBD2. TRBV23-1 counts as an open reading frame of uncertain function. The CDR3 loop spans 16 amino acids. After removal of 0 bases from V and 4 bases from J, the junction contained 3 bases not matched to a gene. The DNA read from the CDR3 is TGCGCCAGCAGTCAATCTGGACTAGCGGATTACAATGAG. It encodes CASSQSGLADYNE. The complete CDR3 protein is CASSQSGLADYNEQFF.

With regard to this clone: The read halts 3 residues ahead of the CDR3 end, with the missing end drawn from the germline J gene. V usage is TRBV2 and J usage is TRBJ1-6; the D gene is possibly TRBD1 (5 bases). The CDR3 is 15 amino acids. Trimming stripped 3 bases from V and 6 bases from J, with 12 bases between. CDR1 is SNHLY and CDR2 is FYNNEI in the germline V gene. The sequenced part of the CDR3 DNA is TGTGCCAGCAGTGAGCAGGGTTGGGGTAATTCACCC. It encodes CASSEQGWGNSP. The entire CDR3 reads CASSEQGWGNSPLHF.

On this clone: The CDR3 goes on 3 residues after the read ends, and that part is filled in from the germline J gene. The genes are TRBV30 and TRBJ1-1, with 8 bases fitting TRBD1. CDR1 and CDR2 from the germline V gene are GTSNPN and SVGIG (reference sequence). The length of the CDR3 is 14 residues. CDR3 bases read: TGTGCCTGGAGTGTACCATGGACAGGGCTGGGG. Residues: CAWSVPWTGLG. The whole CDR3 protein reads CAWSVPWTGLGAFF.

To note about this clone: The CDR3 goes on 3 residues after the read ends, and that part is filled in from the germline J gene. V gene TRBV4-1 combines with J gene TRBJ2-3; 9 positions agree with TRBD2. Germline V gives CDR1 MGHRA, CDR2 YSYEKL. With V trimmed by 3 bases and J by 0 bases, 4 bases remained unmatched. The CDR3 loop spans 16 amino acids. The CDR3 protein is CASSQRLAASTDTQYF. The CDR3 bases that were read are TGCGCCAGCAGCCAGAGACTAGCGGCAAGCACAGATACG.

In regard to this clone: The CDR3 extends 3 residues past the end of the read, so its final part is completed from the germline J gene. V and J are TRBV5-1 and TRBJ2-7; D call uncertain. CDR1 SGHRS and CDR2 YFSETQ come from the germline V gene. This CDR3 is built from 14 residues. The germline V and J ends were trimmed by 5 bases and 0 bases, with 12 bases remaining between them. CDR3 bases read: TGCGCCAGCAGTCAAAAATCAGGCTCCTACGAG. Translation: CASSQKSGSYE. The whole CDR3 reads CASSQKSGSYEQYF.

As regards this clone: Read sequence stops 3 residues before the CDR3 end, and the germline J gene provides the missing end. The chain recombines TRBV14 with TRBJ2-1; no clear D. V dropped 4 bases and J dropped 8 bases, with 12 bases sitting between them. The CDR3 covers 13 residues. CDR1 SGHDN and CDR2 FVKESK come from the germline V gene. The covered CDR3 bases are TGTGCCAGCAGCCGCTTCCTAGACCATGAG. It specifies CASSRFLDHE. The full CDR3 is CASSRFLDHEQFF.

A note on this clone: The read falls 3 residues short of the CDR3 end, and the missing part is taken from the germline J gene. The rearrangement uses TRBV19 and TRBJ1-2; D not resolved. From germline, CDR1 is LNHDA and CDR2 SQIVND (reference sequence). The CDR3 has 12 residues. V lost 5 bases and J lost 6, with 10 bases in between. This CDR3 is CASSPKVNGYTF. Incomplete CDR3 DNA: TGTGCCAGTAGTCCCAAGGTCAATGGC.

As for this clone: The DNA ends 3 residues before the CDR3 does, and the rest of the CDR3 is filled in from the germline J gene. The chain employs TRBV19 and TRBJ1-1; possibly TRBD1 for D (5 bases). The CDR3 consists of 13 residues. Trimming cost V 8 bases and J 2 bases, with 12 bases left between them. The V gene's germline CDR1 is LNHDA and CDR2 SQIVND (reference sequence). The part of the CDR3 DNA that was read is TGTGCCAGTGGGGAACAGGAAAACACTGAA. It yields the protein CASGEQENTE. The complete CDR3 reads CASGEQENTEAFF.

Comment on this clone: The CDR3 end falls 3 residues outside the read, so it is completed with the germline J gene. The chain joins TRBV6-1 to TRBJ2-1, with D possibly being TRBD2 (5 bases). Looked up from germline, CDR1 is MNHNS and CDR2 is SASEGT. Trimming shortened V by 1 base and J by 2 bases, and 9 bases separated the two germline ends. The CDR3 is 15 amino acids. The CDR3 sequence: CASSEGLAPYNEQFF. The sequenced CDR3 bases are TGTGCCAGCAGTGAAGGGCTAGCCCCCTACAATGAG.

To note about this clone: The read halts 3 residues ahead of the CDR3 end, with the missing end drawn from the germline J gene. The chain recombines TRBV12-3 or TRBV12-4 with TRBJ1-5; D perhaps matches TRBD1 (5 bases). Trimming left V 5 bases short and J 4 bases short, with 12 bases between. There are 14 residues in the CDR3. CDR3 DNA, as far as it was read: TGTGCCAGCAGTCCAGGGTCCCGGAATCAGCCC. The encoded protein is CASSPGSRNQP. The whole CDR3 region reads CASSPGSRNQPQHF.

For this clone: The observed sequence ends 3 residues before the CDR3 terminus, with the missing tail filled in from the germline J gene. The gene calls are TRBV18 and TRBJ1-1; tentative D call: TRBD1 (5 bases). This CDR3 contains 15 residues. Germline V gene lookup returns CDR1 KGHSH and CDR2 LQKENI. V was pared by 2 bases and J by 1 base, with 11 bases between. The CDR3 bases that were read are TGTGCCAGCTCACCAGGGGCGCCACCGAACACTGAA. This codes for CASSPGAPPNTE. The complete CDR3 sequence is CASSPGAPPNTEAFF.

To note about this clone: The CDR3 end lies 3 residues beyond the end of the read and is filled in from the germline J gene. The gene calls are TRBV18 and TRBJ1-3; D is perhaps TRBD1 (6 bases). Between the trimmed V and J ends, which lost 0 bases and 3 bases, there was a span of 9 bases. The germline V gene has CDR1 KGHSH and CDR2 LQKENI. The CDR3 consists of 15 residues. The covered CDR3 bases are TGTGCCAGCTCACCACCCGGGACAATTGGAAACACC. Translation gives CASSPPGTIGNT. The full CDR3 protein is CASSPPGTIGNTIYF.

As to this clone: The read falls 3 residues short of the CDR3 end, and the missing part is taken from the germline J gene. The chain recombines TRBV5-1 with TRBJ2-1; 10 positions agree with TRBD1. The V segment lost 1 base and the J segment 8 bases; nucleotides outside the gene matches: 15. Germline CDR1 reads SGHRS; CDR2 reads YFSETQ. This CDR3 has 18 amino acids. The part of the CDR3 DNA that was read is TGCGCCAGCAGCTTGCTCAGAACGACAGGGGGCCGTATCGATGAG. It yields the protein CASSLLRTTGGRIDE. The entire CDR3 is CASSLLRTTGGRIDEQFF.

With regard to this clone: The read stops 3 residues short of the end of the CDR3; the missing end is completed from the germline J gene. The chain carries TRBV20-1 and TRBJ1-5; 8 bases fit TRBD1. With V trimmed by 4 bases and J by 3 bases, 8 bases remained unmatched. This CDR3 has 15 residues. Per germline, CDR1 DFQATT and CDR2 SNEGSKA (reference sequence). The CDR3 is CSAIGRGLINQPQHF. The DNA read from the CDR3 is TGCAGTGCTATCGGCAGGGGGCTTATCAATCAGCCC.

As concerns this clone: The read stops 3 residues short of the end of the CDR3; the missing end is completed from the germline J gene. This chain connects TRBV5-6 to TRBJ1-2; 7 nucleotides agree with TRBD1. Trimming removed 1 base from V and 5 bases from J; junction bases left unmatched: 2. This CDR3 region has 13 residues. Germline V lookup: CDR1 SGHDT, CDR2 YYEEEE. CDR3 sequence: CASSLPGGYGYTF. The CDR3 bases that were read are TGTGCCAGCAGCTTGCCAGGGGGGTATGGC.

With regard to this clone: The read is 3 residues too short to cover the CDR3 end, so that end is filled in from the germline J gene. The J gene is TRBJ1-5, the V gene TRBV7-6; tentative D call: TRBD1 (5 bases). V lost 1 base and J lost 6, with 7 bases in between. The germline gives CDR1 SGHVS, CDR2 FNYEAQ. CDR3 length: 13 residues. CDR3 DNA, as far as it was read: TGTGCCAGCAGCTTAGGGGGGGGTCAGCCC. Protein product: CASSLGGGQP. The entire CDR3 sequence reads CASSLGGGQPQHF.

Note on this clone: Read coverage stops 3 residues before the CDR3 terminus; the germline J gene supplies the remainder. The chain joins TRBV5-5 to TRBJ1-1; tentative D call: TRBD1 (5 bases). V was trimmed by 2 bases and J by 6 bases, leaving 11 bases between them. Looked up from germline, CDR1 is SGHKS and CDR2 is YYEKEE (reference sequence). CDR3 length: 13 amino acids. This chain's CDR3 is CASSLVGGSEAFF. The CDR3 DNA, read in part, is TGTGCCAGCAGCTTAGTCGGGGGTTCTGAA.